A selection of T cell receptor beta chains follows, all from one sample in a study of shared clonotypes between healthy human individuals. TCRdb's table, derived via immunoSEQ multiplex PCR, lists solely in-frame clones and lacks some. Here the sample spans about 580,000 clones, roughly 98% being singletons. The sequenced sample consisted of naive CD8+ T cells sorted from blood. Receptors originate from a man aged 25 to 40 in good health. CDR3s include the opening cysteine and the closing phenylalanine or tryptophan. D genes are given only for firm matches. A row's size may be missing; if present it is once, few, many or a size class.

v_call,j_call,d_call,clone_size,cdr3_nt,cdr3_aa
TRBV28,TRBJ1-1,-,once,TGTGCCAGCAGTTCACCGGGACGGAGGTTAGAGACTGAAGCTTTCTTT,CASSSPGRRLETEAFF
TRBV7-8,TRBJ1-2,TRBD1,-,TGTGCCAGCAGCTTCGGACAGGGGGACGGGGGCTACACCTTC,CASSFGQGDGGYTF
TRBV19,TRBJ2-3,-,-,TGTGCCAGTAGTATAGGACATAGCACAGATACGCAGTATTTT,CASSIGHSTDTQYF
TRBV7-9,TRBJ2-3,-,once,TGTGCCAGCAGTTTAACGGAGGGCCTAGATACGCAGTATTTT,CASSLTEGLDTQYF
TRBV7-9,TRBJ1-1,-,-,TGTGCCAGCAGCTTAACTGCAGGGCATCGCACTGAAGCTTTCTTT,CASSLTAGHRTEAFF
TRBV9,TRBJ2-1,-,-,TGTGCCAGCAGCGTAGAAGGGGGAGGACTAGATCAGTTCTTC,CASSVEGGGLDQFF
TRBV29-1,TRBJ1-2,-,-,TGCAGCGTTGAACCCGGGCCAGGGACCTATGGCTACACCTTC,CSVEPGPGTYGYTF
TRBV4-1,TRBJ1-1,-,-,TGCGCCAGCAGCCAAGGGCCCGGGGTGAACACTGAAGCTTTCTTT,CASSQGPGVNTEAFF
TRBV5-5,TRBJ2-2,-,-,TGTGCCAGCAGCTTGTATAAGTTTACGAACACCGGGGAGCTGTTTTTT,CASSLYKFTNTGELFF
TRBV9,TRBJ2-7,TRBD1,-,TGTGCCAGCAGCGCCCGGGACAGCTCCTACGAGCAGTACTTC,CASSARDSSYEQYF
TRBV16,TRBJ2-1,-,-,TGTGCCAGCAGCTCTGGGCGGGTTGAGCAGTTCTTC,CASSSGRVEQFF
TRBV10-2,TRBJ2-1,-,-,TGCGCCAGCGGGACTCACGATGAGCAGTTCTTC,CASGTHDEQFF
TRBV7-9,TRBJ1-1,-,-,TGTGCCAGCAGCAGGGTAAACCCCGAAGCTTTCTTT,CASSRVNPEAFF
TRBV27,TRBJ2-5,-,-,TGTGCCAGCAGTTACGGAGGAGAGACCCAGTACTTC,CASSYGGETQYF
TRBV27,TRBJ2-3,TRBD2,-,TGTGCCAGCAGTGGACTAGCGGGAGCAGATACGCAGTATTTT,CASSGLAGADTQYF
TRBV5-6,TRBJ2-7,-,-,TGTGCCAGCAGCTCCGCGGGGTACGAGCAGTACTTC,CASSSAGYEQYF
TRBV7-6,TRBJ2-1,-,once,TGTGCCAGCAGCAGGGACATCCTCAATCCGGAGCAGTTCTTC,CASSRDILNPEQFF
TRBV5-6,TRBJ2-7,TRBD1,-,TGTGCCAGCAGCATTGCAGGGACAGAGGCTGAGCAGTACTTC,CASSIAGTEAEQYF
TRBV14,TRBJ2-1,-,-,TGTGCCAGCAGCCAAGTCAATGAGCAGTTCTTC,CASSQVNEQFF
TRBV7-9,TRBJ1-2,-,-,TGTGCCAGCAGCCCGCTGGGCCTACAGGGATCGGCCTTAGAGTATGGCTACACCTTC,CASSPLGLQGSALEYGYTF